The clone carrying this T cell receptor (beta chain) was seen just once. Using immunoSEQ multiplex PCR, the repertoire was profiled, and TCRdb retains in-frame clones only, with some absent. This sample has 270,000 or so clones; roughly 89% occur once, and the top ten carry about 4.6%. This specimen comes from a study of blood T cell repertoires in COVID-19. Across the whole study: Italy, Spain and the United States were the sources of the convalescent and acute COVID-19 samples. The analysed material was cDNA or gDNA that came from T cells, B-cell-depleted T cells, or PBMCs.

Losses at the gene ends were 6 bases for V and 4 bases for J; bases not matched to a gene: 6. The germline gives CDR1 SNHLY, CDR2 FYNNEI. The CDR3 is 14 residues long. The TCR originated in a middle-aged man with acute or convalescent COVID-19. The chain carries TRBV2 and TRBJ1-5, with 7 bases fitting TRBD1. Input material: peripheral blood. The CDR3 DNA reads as TGTGCCAGCAGGCGACAGGGAGAGAATCAGCCCCAGCATTTT. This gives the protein CASRRQGENQPQHF.